This is a list of T cell receptor beta chains from one sample in a study of T cells in localized non-small cell lung cancer. Sequencing was performed with immunoSEQ multiplex PCR; in TCRdb, only in-frame clones are kept and a portion is missing. This table has roughly 70,000 clones, approximately 87% appearing once. The sequences come from peripheral blood, collected before any cancer treatment. The receptor set was obtained from a male donor at least 60 years old with stage III squamous cell lung carcinoma. CDR3s include the opening cysteine and the closing phenylalanine or tryptophan. The D gene is left open where the match is weak. A row's size may be missing; if present it is once, few, many or a size class.

D: TRBD1; size: once; V: TRBV7-8; J: TRBJ1-4; CDR3: CASSSQGAGEKLFF; DNA: TGTGCCAGCAGCTCACAGGGGGCAGGGGAAAAACTGTTTTTT
D: -; size: -; V: TRBV19; J: TRBJ2-3; CDR3: CASSPQGISTDTQYF; DNA: TGTGCCAGTAGCCCACAGGGTATTAGCACAGATACGCAGTATTTT
D: TRBD1; size: -; V: TRBV28; J: TRBJ2-1; CDR3: CASSLTGVLRNEQFF; DNA: TGTGCCAGCAGTTTAACAGGGGTCCTCAGGAATGAGCAGTTCTTC
D: -; size: once; V: TRBV10-3; J: TRBJ1-1; CDR3: CAISPQVWGVDTEAFF; DNA: TGTGCCATCAGCCCACAGGTGTGGGGAGTCGACACTGAAGCTTTCTTT
D: -; size: -; V: TRBV5-1; J: TRBJ2-5; CDR3: CASSLKGPQETQYF; DNA: TGCGCCAGCAGCTTGAAAGGGCCCCAAGAGACCCAGTACTTC
D: -; size: -; V: TRBV10-3; J: TRBJ2-7; CDR3: CAINSGSSYEQYF; DNA: TGTGCCATCAATTCAGGGAGCTCCTACGAGCAGTACTTC
D: -; size: -; V: TRBV6-1; J: TRBJ2-1; CDR3: CASTLDSYNEQFF; DNA: TGTGCCAGCACCCTGGACAGCTACAATGAGCAGTTCTTC
D: TRBD1; size: -; V: TRBV6-6; J: TRBJ1-1; CDR3: CASSDGQGMNTEAFF; DNA: TGTGCCAGCAGTGACGGACAGGGAATGAACACTGAAGCTTTCTTT
D: -; size: -; V: TRBV11-2; J: TRBJ1-1; CDR3: CASSLPGDTEAFF; DNA: TGTGCCAGCAGCTTACCGGGTGACACTGAAGCTTTCTTT
D: -; size: -; V: TRBV27; J: TRBJ2-2; CDR3: CATSLSGRGSGELFF; DNA: TGTGCCACCAGCTTATCAGGCAGGGGCAGCGGGGAGCTGTTTTTT
D: TRBD1; size: -; V: TRBV5-1; J: TRBJ2-1; CDR3: CASSTYRGLEFF; DNA: TGCGCCAGCAGCACGTACAGGGGGTTGGAGTTCTTC
D: TRBD2; size: -; V: TRBV27; J: TRBJ2-3; CDR3: CASSLSIAGASLHTQYF; DNA: TGTGCCAGCAGTTTATCGATAGCGGGGGCCTCATTACATACGCAGTATTTT
D: -; size: -; V: TRBV5-1; J: TRBJ2-3; CDR3: CASSLGVYTDTQYF; DNA: TGCGCCAGCAGCTTGGGGGTTTACACAGATACGCAGTATTTT
D: -; size: -; V: TRBV6-1; J: TRBJ2-5; CDR3: CASSGVGGLGETQYF; DNA: TGTGCCAGCAGTGGGGTCGGGGGACTTGGGGAGACCCAGTACTTC
D: -; size: -; V: TRBV18; J: TRBJ1-2; CDR3: CASSTGGTSGYTF; DNA: TGTGCCAGCTCAACGGGCGGGACATCGGGCTACACCTTC
D: -; size: -; V: TRBV9; J: TRBJ1-2; CDR3: CASSVATGSTYGYTF; DNA: TGTGCCAGCAGCGTAGCTACAGGCAGTACCTATGGCTACACCTTC
D: TRBD2; size: -; V: TRBV19; J: TRBJ2-2; CDR3: CASRGTSDTGELFF; DNA: TGTGCCAGTAGGGGGACTAGCGACACCGGGGAGCTGTTTTTT
D: TRBD2; size: -; V: TRBV2; J: TRBJ2-3; CDR3: CASSGGLAADTQYF; DNA: TGTGCCAGCAGTGGGGGACTAGCCGCAGATACGCAGTATTTT
D: -; size: -; V: TRBV6-1; J: TRBJ2-7; CDR3: CASRPLGTYEQYF; DNA: TGTGCCAGCAGGCCACTGGGTACCTACGAGCAGTACTTC
D: TRBD1; size: -; V: TRBV28; J: TRBJ1-4; CDR3: CASSPGQGGSEKLFF; DNA: TGTGCCAGCAGTCCGGGACAGGGGGGTAGTGAAAAACTGTTTTTT
D: -; size: once; V: TRBV7-9; J: TRBJ2-3; CDR3: CASSSTGDTQYF; DNA: TGTGCCAGCAGCTCGACCGGAGATACGCAGTATTTT
D: -; size: -; V: TRBV10-3; J: TRBJ2-1; CDR3: CATGTFSSYNEQFF; DNA: TGTGCCACCGGGACTTTTAGCTCCTACAATGAGCAGTTCTTC
D: TRBD2; size: -; V: TRBV4-1; J: TRBJ2-6; CDR3: CASSQKGGSGANVLTF; DNA: TGCGCCAGCAGCCAAAAGGGAGGGTCTGGGGCCAACGTCCTGACTTTC
D: -; size: -; V: TRBV4-3; J: TRBJ2-7; CDR3: CASSQALDITYEQYF; DNA: TGCGCCAGCAGCCAAGCGCTGGACATAACCTACGAGCAGTACTTC
D: -; size: -; V: TRBV6-5; J: TRBJ2-5; CDR3: CASSYSTYRVETQYF; DNA: TGTGCCAGCAGTTACTCGACCTACCGCGTGGAGACCCAGTACTTC